This TCR beta chain was recovered during a study of T cells expressing NK-cell markers. The wider study: The TCR beta repertoires originated in sorted CD3+CD56+NKG2C+, CD3+CD56+NKG2C- and CD3+CD56-NKG2C+ T cells. One of eight sequenced donors was HCMV-seronegative; the other seven were seropositive.

As regards this clonotype: Its antigen is currently unknown.

Notes on the study in general: The study did not resolve the HCMV specificity of expanded NKG2C+ T cell clones.

In generating TCR beta cDNA, 5'RACE template switching with UMIs was used. TCRdb re-analyzed the 5' RACE reads; it lists each CDR3 protein once, without DNA. This listing includes 500,000 to 600,000 distinct CDR3 sequences. The sample consisted of blood T cells: a sorted CD56 or NKG2C T cell subset, CD4+ or CD8+ T cells, or bulk PBMC T cells (not recorded which). The TCR comes from a young man in good health.

The CDR3 loop is CATGTEVEKLFF. V is TRBV21-1 and J is TRBJ1-4; TCRdb proposes TRBD1, but this gene call is untestable without DNA. TRBV21-1 is deemed a pseudogene. This CDR3 has 12 residues.